The rows below give T cell receptor beta chains drawn from one sample of a study of patients and donors after allogeneic stem cell transplantation. Via MiXCR, TCRdb re-called the RT-PCR reads, giving one row per CDR3 protein. The table shows roughly 190,000 distinct CDR3 sequences, with 40% to 45% occurring only once. Sequencing was performed on blood, either unsorted or a sorted T cell fraction (not recorded which). The receptor source for this set is a human donor who was either an allogeneic HSCT recipient or a stem cell or donor lymphocyte infusion donor (not recorded which). It is not recorded whose cells these are; they may come from a transplant donor. CDR3s include the opening cysteine and the closing phenylalanine or tryptophan. D genes are given only for firm matches. Rows give clone size only sometimes, using once, few, many, or a class for an expanded clone.

J | size | D | V | CDR3 | DNA
TRBJ2-7 | . | TRBD1 | TRBV4-3 | CASSPSSRDRAYEQYF | TGCGCCAGCAGCCCCTCAAGCCGGGACAGGGCCTACGAGCAGTACTTC
TRBJ1-1 | . | . | TRBV4-3 | CASSQELNTEAFF | TGCGCCAGCAGCCAAGAATTGAACACTGAAGCTTTCTTT
TRBJ2-2 | few | . | TRBV3-1 | CASSQDINGELFF | TGTGCCAGCAGCCAAGATATAAACGGGGAGCTGTTTTTT
TRBJ2-1 | . | . | TRBV3-1 | CASSQASYNEQFF | TGTGCCAGCAGCCAGGCCTCATACAATGAGCAGTTCTTC
TRBJ1-2 | few | . | TRBV2 | CASSDPRGQGPYGYTF | TGTGCCAGCAGCGACCCTCGGGGTCAGGGACCCTATGGCTACACCTTC
TRBJ1-1 | few | . | TRBV12-3/TRBV12-4 | CASGSVNTEAFF | TGTGCCAGCGGTTCGGTGAACACTGAAGCTTTCTTT
TRBJ2-7 | . | TRBD1 | TRBV29-1 | CSVKTGTGDYEQYF | TGCAGCGTGAAAACCGGGACAGGGGACTACGAGCAGTACTTC
TRBJ1-1 | many | . | TRBV12-3/TRBV12-4 | CASSFLTEAFF | TGTGCCAGCAGCTTCCTGACTGAAGCTTTCTTT
TRBJ2-7 | . | . | TRBV20-1 | CSARGTKTYEQYF | TGCAGTGCCAGGGGGACTAAGACCTACGAGCAGTACTTC
TRBJ2-7 | . | TRBD2 | TRBV2 | CASSESTSVAYEQYF | TGTGCCAGCAGTGAAAGCACTAGCGTTGCATACGAGCAGTACTTC
TRBJ2-1 | few | . | TRBV7-2 | CASTHTSGRSYNEQFF | TGTGCCAGCACCCACACCAGCGGACGGTCATACAATGAGCAGTTCTTC
TRBJ2-7 | few | . | TRBV6-2/TRBV6-3 | CASRDIYEQYF | TGTGCCAGCAGAGACATCTACGAGCAGTACTTC
TRBJ1-1 | . | . | TRBV4-3 | CASSQVPWNTEAFF | TGCGCCAGCAGCCAAGTTCCGTGGAACACTGAAGCTTTCTTT
TRBJ1-5 | . | . | TRBV4-2 | CASSQDLNLGNQPQHF | TGTGCCAGCAGCCAAGATCTGAATCTTGGCAATCAGCCCCAGCATTTT
TRBJ2-3 | . | TRBD2 | TRBV11-2 | CASSLGTRSTDTQYF | TGTGCCAGCAGCCTCGGGACTAGGAGCACAGATACGCAGTATTTT
TRBJ2-1 | . | . | TRBV7-8 | CASSFRKRRPYNEQFF | TGTGCCAGCAGCTTCCGTAAACGGCGACCCTACAATGAGCAGTTCTTC
TRBJ1-1 | . | TRBD1 | TRBV25-1 | CASYPPEDRLETEAFF | TGTGCCAGCTACCCCCCCGAGGACAGGTTGGAAACTGAAGCTTTCTTT
TRBJ1-1 | many | . | TRBV4-3 | CASSQDLGTEAFF | TGCGCCAGCAGCCAAGATCTGGGGACTGAAGCTTTCTTT
TRBJ1-5 | few | . | TRBV29-1 | CSVGEGLNQPQHF | TGCAGCGTTGGGGAGGGGCTCAATCAGCCCCAGCATTTT
TRBJ2-5 | . | . | TRBV9 | CASSAAGLGETQYF | TGTGCCAGCAGCGCCGCGGGCCTTGGAGAGACCCAGTACTTC
TRBJ2-1 | . | . | TRBV24-1 | CATSEAVVKDEQFF | TGTGCCACCAGTGAGGCAGTTGTAAAGGATGAGCAGTTCTTC
TRBJ2-7 | few | TRBD2 | TRBV12-3/TRBV12-4 | CASSSLGGGSYEQYF | TGTGCCAGCAGTTCCCTTGGCGGGGGCTCCTACGAGCAGTACTTC
TRBJ2-1 | . | TRBD2 | TRBV19 | CASSILVAGGQNEQFF | TGTGCCAGTAGTATCTTAGTAGCGGGAGGCCAGAATGAGCAGTTCTTC
TRBJ1-1 | many | . | TRBV12-3/TRBV12-4 | CASSFGGNTEAFF | TGTGCCAGCAGTTTCGGGGGGAACACTGAAGCTTTCTTT
TRBJ1-1 | . | . | TRBV7-2 | CASSSRLGVVQRAFF | TGTGCCAGCAGCTCAAGGTTGGGTGTAGTACAAAGGGCTTTCTTT
TRBJ1-2 | . | . | TRBV6-5 | CASSYSGRDWSPTNYGYTF | TGTGCCAGCAGTTACTCGGGCAGGGACTGGAGCCCCACGAACTATGGCTACACCTTC
TRBJ2-7 | . | . | TRBV27 | CASSRIGPLPYEQYF | TGTGCCAGCAGCCGGATCGGACCGCTCCCCTACGAGCAGTACTTC
TRBJ1-5 | few | . | TRBV7-8 | CASSFREYTPNQPQHF | TGTGCCAGCAGCTTTAGGGAATATACACCCAATCAGCCCCAGCATTTT
TRBJ2-3 | . | . | TRBV5-1 | CASSLDPGRSTDTQYF | TGCGCCAGCAGCTTGGACCCGGGAAGGAGCACAGATACGCAGTATTTT
TRBJ1-2 | few | TRBD1 | TRBV12-3/TRBV12-4 | CASSKTGTGDGYTF | TGTGCCAGCAGTAAGACAGGGACCGGGGATGGCTACACCTTC
TRBJ1-1 | few | . | TRBV9 | CASSVVGDTEAFF | TGTGCCAGCAGCGTAGTCGGGGACACTGAAGCTTTCTTT
TRBJ2-7 | . | . | TRBV6-2/TRBV6-3 | CASTNPSYEQYF | TGTGCCAGCACCAACCCCTCGTACGAGCAGTACTTC
TRBJ2-3 | . | TRBD1 | TRBV24-1 | CATSDSPRTGGTDTQYF | TGTGCCACCAGTGATTCCCCCCGGACAGGGGGGACAGATACGCAGTATTTT
TRBJ1-1 | few | . | TRBV9 | CASSPDRSATTEAFF | TGTGCCAGCAGCCCCGACAGGTCGGCCACCACTGAAGCTTTCTTT
TRBJ1-1 | . | . | TRBV30 | CAWGSDGYNTEAFF | TGTGCCTGGGGTTCAGACGGGTACAACACTGAAGCTTTCTTT
TRBJ2-3 | . | . | TRBV6-1 | CASIVGGDLADTQYF | TGTGCCAGCATTGTCGGAGGGGATCTCGCAGATACGCAGTATTTT
TRBJ1-2 | . | . | TRBV12-3/TRBV12-4 | CASSQDGYYGYTF | TGTGCCAGCAGCCAGGACGGCTACTATGGCTACACCTTC
TRBJ2-2 | . | . | TRBV12-3/TRBV12-4 | CASSFARPTSTGELFF | TGTGCCAGCAGTTTTGCCAGACCTACTTCCACCGGGGAGCTGTTTTTT
TRBJ1-1 | once | . | TRBV28 | CASSLWVGPNTEAFF | TGTGCCAGCAGTTTATGGGTAGGACCGAACACTGAAGCTTTCTTT
TRBJ1-1 | few | . | TRBV12-3/TRBV12-4 | CASSFGPANTEAFF | TGTGCCAGCAGTTTTGGGCCAGCGAACACTGAAGCTTTCTTT
TRBJ2-3 | few | TRBD1 | TRBV5-1 | CASSAPGGADTQYF | TGCGCCAGCAGCGCCCCAGGGGGCGCAGATACGCAGTATTTT
TRBJ2-5 | . | . | TRBV13 | CASSLTGHIAQETQYF | TGTGCCAGCAGCTTGACAGGACACATCGCCCAAGAGACCCAGTACTTC
TRBJ1-5 | few | . | TRBV27 | CASSLGGDASQPQHF | TGTGCCAGCAGTTTAGGGGGGGACGCAAGTCAGCCCCAGCATTTT
TRBJ2-4 | . | TRBD2 | TRBV7-2 | CASSSRLAAGMLAKNIQYF | TGTGCCAGCAGCTCAAGACTAGCGGCCGGAATGTTAGCCAAAAACATTCAGTACTTC
TRBJ1-2 | few | . | TRBV29-1 | CSVEEGAYGYTF | TGCAGCGTTGAAGAGGGGGCGTATGGCTACACCTTC
TRBJ2-7 | . | . | TRBV6-6 | CATREGHYEQYF | TGTGCCACCCGGGAAGGCCACTACGAGCAGTACTTC
TRBJ2-5 | . | . | TRBV5-1 | CASSLAPTNSGTQYF | TGCGCCAGCAGCTTGGCCCCAACCAATTCGGGGACCCAGTACTTC
TRBJ1-1 | few | . | TRBV9 | CASSVAGSGTEAFF | TGTGCCAGCAGCGTAGCAGGGAGCGGCACTGAAGCTTTCTTT
TRBJ2-1 | . | . | TRBV2 | CASRRRGNEQFF | TGTGCCAGCAGGAGACGTGGCAATGAGCAGTTCTTC
TRBJ2-7 | . | TRBD1 | TRBV20-1 | CSARDVDRIVPLRGEQYF | TGCAGTGCTAGAGATGTGGACAGGATTGTCCCCCTGAGGGGCGAGCAGTACTTC
TRBJ1-3 | once | . | TRBV7-2 | CASSLYRFPSGNTIYF | TGTGCCAGCAGCTTGTACAGGTTCCCCTCTGGAAACACCATATATTTT
TRBJ2-1 | . | TRBD2 | TRBV3-1 | CASSQDRGRAYNEQFF | TGTGCCAGCAGCCAAGATCGCGGGAGGGCTTATAATGAGCAGTTCTTC
TRBJ1-2 | few | . | TRBV2 | CASSYRLNYGYTF | TGTGCCAGCAGTTACAGGCTAAACTATGGCTACACCTTC